The rows below give T cell receptor beta chains drawn from one sample of a study of cytomegalovirus exposure and HLA in healthy donors. Using immunoSEQ multiplex PCR, the repertoire was profiled, and TCRdb retains in-frame clones only, with some absent. The table has over 150,000 clones, 82% seen once. Sequenced input: PBMCs. The receptor source for this set is a man between 50 and 59 years old in good health and CMV-seropositive. The CDR3 runs from the conserved cysteine through the conserved F or W. A D gene is named only where the DNA matches it firmly. A clone size is listed for some rows: how often the clone was seen (once, few, many), or a class if it is expanded.

TRBJ2-5 | NA | NA | TRBV12-2 | CASRSKAGGKETQYF | TGTGCAAGTCGCTCCAAAGCGGGGGGTAAAGAGACCCAGTACTTC
TRBJ2-7 | NA | TRBD2 | TRBV6-1 | CASSQSGTPAEQYF | TGTGCCAGCAGTCAAAGCGGGACCCCGGCCGAGCAGTACTTC
TRBJ2-3 | NA | TRBD1 | TRBV28 | CASRSGQGTDTQYF | TGTGCCAGCAGATCTGGACAGGGCACAGATACGCAGTATTTT
TRBJ2-3 | few | NA | TRBV14 | CASSQVGSLTDTQYF | TGTGCCAGCAGCCAAGTCGGTAGTCTCACAGATACGCAGTATTTT
TRBJ1-6 | NA | NA | TRBV11-2 | CASSPYSGASYNSPLHF | TGTGCCAGCAGCCCATATTCAGGGGCCTCCTATAATTCACCCCTCCACTTT
TRBJ2-1 | NA | NA | TRBV27 | CASSLLSGDNEQFF | TGTGCCAGCAGTTTATTATCAGGGGACAATGAGCAGTTCTTC
TRBJ1-6 | NA | NA | TRBV28 | CASSLYRADSPLHF | TGTGCCAGCAGTTTATACAGGGCTGATTCACCCCTCCACTTT
TRBJ2-7 | NA | TRBD2 | TRBV29-1 | CSVVSGTLSYEQYF | TGCAGCGTCGTTAGCGGGACCCTCTCCTACGAGCAGTACTTC
TRBJ1-2 | NA | NA | TRBV28 | CASSFFGDNTF | TGTGCCAGCAGTTTTTTCGGGGACAACACCTTC
TRBJ2-7 | few | NA | TRBV19 | CASSTQNGYEQYF | TGTGCCAGTAGTACGCAAAACGGGTACGAGCAGTACTTC
TRBJ2-1 | NA | NA | TRBV30 | CAWGDRSSYNEQFF | TGTGCCTGGGGTGACAGGAGCTCCTACAATGAGCAGTTCTTC
TRBJ2-5 | NA | NA | TRBV7-2 | CASSRGLQETQYF | TGTGCCAGCAGCCGGGGACTCCAAGAGACCCAGTACTTC
TRBJ2-3 | NA | NA | TRBV5-6 | CASSLGGPDTQYF | TGTGCCAGCAGCTTGGGAGGCCCAGATACGCAGTATTTT
TRBJ2-4 | NA | NA | TRBV2 | CASSELGTGTYSKNIQYF | TGTGCCAGCAGTGAGTTGGGAACAGGAACATATTCCAAAAACATTCAGTACTTC
TRBJ2-7 | NA | NA | TRBV5-4 | CASSLVSRREQYF | TGTGCCAGCAGCTTGGTCAGCAGGAGGGAGCAGTACTTC
TRBJ2-5 | NA | TRBD1 | TRBV13 | CASSFRDRGREETQYF | TGTGCCAGCAGCTTCCGGGACAGGGGGCGCGAGGAGACCCAGTACTTC
TRBJ2-1 | NA | TRBD2 | TRBV4-3 | CASSLSGVGNEQFF | TGCGCCAGCAGCCTCAGCGGGGTAGGCAATGAGCAGTTCTTC
TRBJ1-2 | NA | NA | TRBV29-1 | CSVVGGYGYTF | TGCAGCGTTGTAGGGGGTTATGGCTACACCTTC
TRBJ2-3 | NA | TRBD2 | TRBV5-1 | CASSLEAGGFADTQYF | TGCGCCAGCAGCTTGGAGGCGGGGGGTTTCGCAGATACGCAGTATTTT
TRBJ2-1 | NA | TRBD2 | TRBV23-1 | CASSQRTSGRVRYNEQFF | TGCGCCAGCAGTCAGCGGACTAGCGGGAGGGTTAGGTACAATGAGCAGTTCTTC
TRBJ2-2 | NA | NA | TRBV6-1 | CASSEGRTGELFF | TGTGCCAGCAGTGAAGGTCGGACCGGGGAGCTGTTTTTT
TRBJ2-7 | NA | NA | TRBV5-1 | CASSLEPRYEQYF | TGCGCCAGCAGCTTGGAACCGAGATACGAGCAGTACTTC
TRBJ2-7 | NA | NA | TRBV4-2 | CASSQATVYEQYF | TGTGCCAGCAGCCAAGCGACAGTTTACGAGCAGTACTTC
TRBJ1-1 | NA | TRBD1 | TRBV27 | CASSFGTGFRGAFF | TGTGCCAGCAGTTTTGGGACAGGGTTTCGCGGAGCTTTCTTT